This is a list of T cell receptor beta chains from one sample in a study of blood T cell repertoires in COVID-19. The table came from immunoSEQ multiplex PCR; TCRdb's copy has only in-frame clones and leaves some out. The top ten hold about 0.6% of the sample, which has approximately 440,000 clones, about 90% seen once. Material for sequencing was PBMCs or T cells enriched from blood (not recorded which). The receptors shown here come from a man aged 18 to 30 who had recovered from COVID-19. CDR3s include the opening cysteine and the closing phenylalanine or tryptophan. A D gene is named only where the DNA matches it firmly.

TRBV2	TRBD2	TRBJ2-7	TGTGCCAGCAGACCTAGACTAGCGGGGGATCACGAGCAGTACTTC	CASRPRLAGDHEQYF
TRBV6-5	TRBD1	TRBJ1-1	TGTGCCAGCAGCCTGGGACAGGGTGGAACTGAAGCTTTCTTT	CASSLGQGGTEAFF
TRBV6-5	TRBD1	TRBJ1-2	TGTGCCAGCAGGGTCCCCGGGACAGGGGGCGGCTACACCTTC	CASRVPGTGGGYTF
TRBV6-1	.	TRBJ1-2	TGTGCCAGCAGTGAATACGGGGCTAACTATGGCTACACCTTC	CASSEYGANYGYTF
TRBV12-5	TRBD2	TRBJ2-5	TGTGCTAGTGGAGAACTGAGGGAGCGGGGGCCCCAAGAGACCCAGTACTTC	CASGELRERGPQETQYF
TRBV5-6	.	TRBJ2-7	TGTGCCAGCAGCTTGGAAGGGGTTCGCCGGGAGCAGTACTTC	CASSLEGVRREQYF
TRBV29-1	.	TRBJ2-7	TGCAGCGCCCGACAGGCCTACGAGCAGTACTTC	CSARQAYEQYF
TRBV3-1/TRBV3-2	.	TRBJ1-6	TGTGCCAGCAGCCCCCAGGACTCCTATAATTCACCCCTCCACTTT	CASSPQDSYNSPLHF
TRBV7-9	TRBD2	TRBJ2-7	TGTGCCAGCAGCTTAATACTAGCGGGGGCCCAAGATTACGAGCAGTACTTC	CASSLILAGAQDYEQYF
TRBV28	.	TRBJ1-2	TGTGCCAGCAGACCTGGGGGGGCCGGGGGATATGGCTACACCTTC	CASRPGGAGGYGYTF
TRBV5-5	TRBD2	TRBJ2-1	TGTGCCAGCAGCTTGGAAGTAGCGGGTGATGAGCAGTTCTTC	CASSLEVAGDEQFF
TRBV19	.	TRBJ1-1	TGTGCCAGTAGTATCGGGGAAGGGTACACTGAAGCTTTCTTT	CASSIGEGYTEAFF